This T cell receptor beta chain was sequenced in a study of cytomegalovirus exposure and HLA in healthy donors. V lost 7 bases and J 0 bases, leaving 7 bases between the germline ends. This CDR3 region has 13 residues. Germline V lookup: CDR1 MNHEY, CDR2 SMNVEV (reference sequence). As for this clone: Its antigen is still unknown.

Primers: 60 Vbeta forward and 13 Jbeta reverse. Sequenced by immunoSEQ multiplex PCR; TCRdb stores in-frame clones only, minus some. This sample has over 150,000 clones; less than 85% occur once, and the top ten carry around 5%. Study-wide findings and caveats: Analyzed later, association rates of TCRs varied across HLA loci, with DRB1 most and HLA-C fewest. Researchers counted 164 TCR beta chains as cytomegalovirus-associated. Judged likely to be a sequencing artifact was a cluster of highly shared sequence variants.

Sequencing was performed on PBMCs. V usage is TRBV27 and J usage is TRBJ2-4; no definite D call. This clonotype originated in a man aged 18 to 30 in good health and CMV-seronegative. The CDR3 region is CASKTLAKNIQYF. CDR3 coding DNA: TGTGCCAGCAAGACATTAGCCAAAAACATTCAGTACTTC.